This T cell receptor (beta chain) was found in a study of PD-1 blockade in classical Hodgkin lymphoma. Study-wide findings and caveats: There was a significant rise in CD4+ TCR diversity by C4D1, with no such rise for CD8+. Prior therapy or disease activity may underlie the repertoire differences, whose causes remain undefined. Patients starting nivolumab under 1 year after ASCT were excluded.

Note on this clone: The antigen is unknown.

Relapse was seen in all patients after autologous stem cell transplantation, and brentuximab vedotin exposure was variable. Responses achieved at best were complete response, partial response or progressive disease. Some clones are missing from TCRdb's copy, which holds only in-frame ones; the method was immunoSEQ multiplex PCR. The sample consists of just under 30,000 clones, more than 65% of them appearing once. The sequenced sample was peripheral blood mononuclear cells (PBMCs), obtained before the second cycle of nivolumab. The sequence was obtained from a human donor with classical Hodgkin lymphoma.

The CDR3 region has the DNA TGTGCCAGCAGGCCGACGGGCAGGGTGACCTACAATGAGCAGTTCTTC. Translated, it gives CASRPTGRVTYNEQFF. The chain combines TRBV2 with TRBJ2-1; weak D call: TRBD1 (5 bases). Germline CDR1 and CDR2: SNHLY and FYNNEI. The CDR3 sequence is 16 residues long. V gave up 6 bases and J gave up 2 bases, with 17 bases separating them. Together with reference TRBV2 and TRBJ2-1, the CDR3 gives the full variable domain: EPEVTQTPSHQVTQMGQEVILRCVPISNHLYFYWYRQILGQKVEFLVSFYNNEISEKSEIFDDQFSVERPDGSNFTLKIRSTKLEDSAMYFCASRPTGRVTYNEQFFGPGTRLTVL.